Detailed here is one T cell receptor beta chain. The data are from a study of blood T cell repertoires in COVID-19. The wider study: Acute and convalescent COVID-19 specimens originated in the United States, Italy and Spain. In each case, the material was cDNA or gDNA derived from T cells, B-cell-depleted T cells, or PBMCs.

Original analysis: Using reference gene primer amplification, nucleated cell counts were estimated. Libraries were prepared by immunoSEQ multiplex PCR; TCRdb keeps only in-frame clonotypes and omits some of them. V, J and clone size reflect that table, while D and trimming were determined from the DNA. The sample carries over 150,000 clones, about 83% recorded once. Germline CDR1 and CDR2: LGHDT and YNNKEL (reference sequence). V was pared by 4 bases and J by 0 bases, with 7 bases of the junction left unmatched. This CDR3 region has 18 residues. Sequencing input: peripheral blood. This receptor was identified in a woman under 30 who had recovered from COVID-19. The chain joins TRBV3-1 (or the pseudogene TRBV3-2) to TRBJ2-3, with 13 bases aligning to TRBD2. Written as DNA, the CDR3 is TGTGCCAGCAGCCTGAGGACTAGCGGGGGTGTAAGCACAGATACGCAGTATTTT. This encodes CASSLRTSGGVSTDTQYF.